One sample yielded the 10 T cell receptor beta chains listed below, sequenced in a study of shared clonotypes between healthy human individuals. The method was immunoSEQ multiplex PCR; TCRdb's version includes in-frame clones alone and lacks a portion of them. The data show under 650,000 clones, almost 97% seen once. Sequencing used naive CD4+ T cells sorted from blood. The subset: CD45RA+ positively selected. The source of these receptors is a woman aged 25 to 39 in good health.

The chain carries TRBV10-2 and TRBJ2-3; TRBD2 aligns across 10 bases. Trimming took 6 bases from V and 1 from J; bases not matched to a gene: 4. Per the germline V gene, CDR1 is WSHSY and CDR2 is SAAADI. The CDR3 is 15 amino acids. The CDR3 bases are TGCGCCAGCAGACTACTAGCGGGACGCACAGATACGCAGTATTTT. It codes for CASRLLAGRTDTQYF.

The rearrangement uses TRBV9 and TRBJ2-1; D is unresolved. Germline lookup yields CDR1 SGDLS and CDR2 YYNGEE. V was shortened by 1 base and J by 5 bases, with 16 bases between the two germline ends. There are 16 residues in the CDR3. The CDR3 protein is CASSVFLAVDNNEQFF. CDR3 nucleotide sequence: TGTGCCAGCAGCGTATTTCTGGCGGTTGATAACAATGAGCAGTTCTTC.

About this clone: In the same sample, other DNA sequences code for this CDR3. The CDR3 reads CASSLGQEYEQYF. In DNA form, the CDR3 reads TGTGCCAGCAGCTTAGGACAGGAGTACGAGCAGTACTTC. The chain uses TRBV11-2 and TRBJ2-7; tentatively, D is TRBD1 (6 bases). The V end was cut by 1 base, the J end by 4 bases, with 8 bases between. Germline V gene sequence: CDR1 SGHAT, CDR2 FQNNGV. The CDR3 spans 13 residues.

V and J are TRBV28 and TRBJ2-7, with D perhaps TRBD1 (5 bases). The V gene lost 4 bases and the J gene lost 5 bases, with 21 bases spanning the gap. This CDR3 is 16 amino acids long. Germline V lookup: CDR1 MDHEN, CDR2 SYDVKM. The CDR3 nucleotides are TGTGCCAGCAGTTCAAGGCTTAGGGGAAAGGATCACGAGCAGTACTTC. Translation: CASSSRLRGKDHEQYF.

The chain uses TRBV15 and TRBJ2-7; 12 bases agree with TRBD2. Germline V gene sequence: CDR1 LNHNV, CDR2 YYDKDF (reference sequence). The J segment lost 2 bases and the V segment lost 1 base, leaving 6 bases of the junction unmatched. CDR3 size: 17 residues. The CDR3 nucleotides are TGTGCCACCAGCAGAGTGAGGACTAGCGGGGTCCCCTACGAGCAGTACTTC. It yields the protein CATSRVRTSGVPYEQYF.

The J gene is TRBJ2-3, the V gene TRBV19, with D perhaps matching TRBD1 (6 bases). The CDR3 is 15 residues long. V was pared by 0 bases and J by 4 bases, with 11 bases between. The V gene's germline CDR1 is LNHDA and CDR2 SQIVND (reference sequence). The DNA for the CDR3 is TGTGCCAGTAGTATAGACAGGGGAAGCGCAGATACGCAGTATTTT. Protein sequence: CASSIDRGSADTQYF.

CDR3 residues: CASSLLSGSAGELFF. CDR3 bases: TGTGCCAGCAGCTTACTTAGCGGGAGTGCCGGGGAGCTGTTTTTT. This chain connects TRBV7-8 to TRBJ2-2; 9 nucleotides agree with TRBD2. Germline lookup yields CDR1 SGHVS and CDR2 FQNEAQ. The trim removed 2 bases at V and 6 bases at J, leaving 4 bases unmatched. There are 15 residues in the CDR3.

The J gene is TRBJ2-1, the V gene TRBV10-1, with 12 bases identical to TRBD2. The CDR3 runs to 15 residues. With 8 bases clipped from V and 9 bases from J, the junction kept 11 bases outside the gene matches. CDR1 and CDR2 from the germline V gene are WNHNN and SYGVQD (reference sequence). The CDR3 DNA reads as TGCGCCAGCGGACCTAGCGGGAGGGTTTATAGTGAGCAGTTCTTC. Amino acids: CASGPSGRVYSEQFF.

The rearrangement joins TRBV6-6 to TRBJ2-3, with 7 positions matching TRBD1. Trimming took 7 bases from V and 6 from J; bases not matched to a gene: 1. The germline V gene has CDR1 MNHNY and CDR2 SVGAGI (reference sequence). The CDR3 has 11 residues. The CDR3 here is CASTTGDTQYF. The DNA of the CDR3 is TGTGCCAGCACGACAGGGGATACGCAGTATTTT.

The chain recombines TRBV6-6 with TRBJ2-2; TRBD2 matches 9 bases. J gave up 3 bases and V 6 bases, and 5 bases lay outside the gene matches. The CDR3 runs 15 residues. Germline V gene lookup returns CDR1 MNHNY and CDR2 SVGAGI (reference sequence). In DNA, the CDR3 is TGTGCCAGCAGACCGGGACTAGCCTACACCGGGGAGCTGTTTTTT. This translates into CASRPGLAYTGELFF.